The 5 T cell receptor beta chains listed next were all sequenced from one sample in a study of T cells expressing NK-cell markers. From its re-call of the 5' RACE reads, TCRdb lists each CDR3 protein once, without DNA. The table lists about 2,200 distinct CDR3 sequences. The sequencing input was blood T cells: a sorted CD56 or NKG2C T cell subset, CD4+ or CD8+ T cells, or bulk PBMC T cells (not recorded which). These receptor sequences come from a woman aged 18-35 years in good health.

The chain uses TRBV5-6 and TRBJ2-1. The CDR3 consists of 15 residues. In germline, CDR1 is SGHDT, CDR2 YYEEEE. CDR3 residues: CASSSGGNSYNEQFF.

The rearrangement joins TRBV2 to TRBJ2-5. The CDR3 contains 15 residues. The germline CDR1 and CDR2 sequences are SNHLY and FYNNEI. Here the CDR3 reads CASSVERSSWETQYF. Variable domain in full (rest from reference TRBV2 and TRBJ2-5): EPEVTQTPSHQVTQMGQEVILRCVPISNHLYFYWYRQILGQKVEFLVSFYNNEISEKSEIFDDQFSVERPDGSNFTLKIRSTKLEDSAMYFCASSVERSSWETQYFGPGTRLLVL.

This sequence joins TRBV6-4 and TRBJ2-2; TCRdb reports TRBD2, a call that lacks DNA to check it against. Germline CDR1 MRHNA, CDR2 SNTAGT. The CDR3 contains 15 residues. CDR3 protein: CASSDETSGTGELFF.

V gene TRBV20-1 combines with J gene TRBJ2-1; the D gene TCRdb calls, TRBD2, cannot be checked with no DNA. CDR1 is DFQATT, CDR2 SNEGSKA, per germline (reference sequence). This CDR3 spans 12 amino acids. The CDR3 loop is CRGGTSENEQFF.

J is TRBJ1-1 and V is TRBV20-1; the TCRdb call, TRBD1, lacks DNA for checking. The germline CDR1 and CDR2 sequences are DFQATT and SNEGSKA (reference sequence). The CDR3 length is 15 residues. The CDR3 spells CSASTHGTANTEAFF.